Detailed here is one T cell receptor (beta chain). Between the trimmed V and J ends, which lost 0 bases and 4 bases, there was a span of 14 bases. The CDR3 extends over 15 amino acids. In germline, CDR1 is SGDLS, CDR2 YYNGEE. This sample was taken from a study of shared clonotypes between healthy human individuals. Looking at the study overall: The people who gave samples were a couple of women and three men aged 18 to 49.

The data were produced by immunoSEQ multiplex PCR, yet TCRdb's version contains in-frame clones alone and is incomplete. The table has approximately 2.3 million clones, 85% to 95% seen once. Sequencing was done on a sample of naive CD4+ T cells from PBMCs. Described subset: CD45RA+ positively selected. The V and J genes are TRBV9 and TRBJ2-7; D might be TRBD2 (5 bases). This receptor was taken from a man between 18 and 35 years old in good health. Some clones in this sample may be carry-over from other donors' samples. The CDR3 loop reads CASSVGAGMGYEQYF. Here the CDR3 DNA reads TGTGCCAGCAGCGTAGGGGCGGGCATGGGGTACGAGCAGTACTTC.